The 11 T cell receptor beta chains below all came from one sample that was sequenced in a study of cytomegalovirus exposure and HLA in healthy donors. A multiplex PCR was run with 60 Vbeta primers and 13 Jbeta primers. The table came from immunoSEQ multiplex PCR; TCRdb's copy has only in-frame clones and leaves some out. The sample includes about 180,000 clones, around 77% of them seen just once. Sequenced sample: PBMCs. These receptors all stem from a young woman in good health and CMV-seronegative.

This chain uses TRBV27 with TRBJ1-5, with D unclear. The CDR3 runs to 12 residues. With 3 bases removed from V and 3 bases from J, the gap between germline ends came to 3 bases. Germline V gives CDR1 MNHEY, CDR2 SMNVEV (reference sequence). The CDR3: CASSFLNQPQHF. The CDR3 nucleotides read TGTGCCAGCAGTTTCCTCAATCAGCCCCAGCATTTT.

This clone was detected only a few times. This chain joins TRBV7-9 and TRBJ2-5; the match to TRBD2 covers 13 bases. The germline V gene encodes CDR1 SEHNR and CDR2 FQNEAQ (reference sequence). J gave up 5 bases and V 4 bases, and 7 bases lay outside the gene matches. The CDR3 is 16 residues long. Here the CDR3 DNA reads TGTGCCAGCAGCTCAAGACTAGCGGGGGGCCGGGAGACCCAGTACTTC. It yields the protein CASSSRLAGGRETQYF.

The chain has TRBV28 and TRBJ2-2; 8 nucleotides agree with TRBD2. Germline loops: CDR1 MDHEN, CDR2 SYDVKM. This CDR3 comprises 15 residues. With V trimmed by 7 bases and J by 2 bases, 6 bases remained unmatched. For the CDR3, the DNA is TGTGCCAGCACCGGGGGGGTAACAAACACCGGGGAGCTGTTTTTT. Amino acids: CASTGGVTNTGELFF.

This clone was counted a few times. V gene TRBV6-5 combines with J gene TRBJ2-7; 8 nucleotides line up with TRBD1. V trimming: 6 bases; J trimming: 6 bases; junction bases outside the gene matches: 7. The CDR3 extends over 13 amino acids. Germline lookup yields CDR1 MNHEY and CDR2 SVGAGI. The CDR3 reads CASSAQGAGEQYF. CDR3 sequence (DNA): TGTGCCAGCAGCGCTCAGGGGGCTGGCGAGCAGTACTTC.

The V gene is TRBV29-1, the J gene TRBJ2-7; TRBD2 matches 7 bases. Germline V gives CDR1 SQVTM, CDR2 ANQGSEA. This CDR3 region has 14 residues. Trimming at V came to 6 bases and at J to 2 bases, leaving 10 bases not matched to a gene. CDR3 nucleotide sequence: TGCAGCGTGGGGGGAGGGGCTCTTCCCTACGAGCAGTACTTC. Its translation: CSVGGGALPYEQYF.

This chain joins TRBV10-3 and TRBJ1-2, with 11 bases that match TRBD1. Germline CDR1 reads ENHRY; CDR2 reads SYGVKD. With V trimmed by 2 bases and J by 8 bases, 4 bases remained unmatched. This CDR3 has 14 amino acids. CDR3 sequence (DNA): TGTGCCATCAGTGAGGGGACAGGGGGGACCGGCTACACCTTC. It yields the protein CAISEGTGGTGYTF.

The rearrangement uses TRBV6-6 and TRBJ2-1; TRBD1 matches 8 bases. The length of the CDR3 is 13 residues. V dropped 2 bases and J dropped 6; count of bases not matched to a gene: 0. Germline values: CDR1 MNHNY, CDR2 SVGAGI (reference sequence). The CDR3 sequence is CASSYDRGNEQFF. The CDR3 DNA follows: TGTGCCAGCAGTTACGACAGGGGCAATGAGCAGTTCTTC.

This clone was detected only once. The chain links TRBV9 to TRBJ2-3, with 14 bases matching TRBD2. The CDR3 covers 17 residues. The V segment lost 4 bases and the J segment 2 bases; nucleotides outside the gene matches: 6. Germline CDR1 is SGDLS and CDR2 is YYNGEE. CDR3 loop: CASSPRLAGGITDTQYF. CDR3 DNA sequence: TGTGCCAGCAGCCCGAGACTAGCGGGGGGGATCACAGATACGCAGTATTTT.

The chain employs TRBV7-2 and TRBJ2-3; 10 nucleotides agree with TRBD2. The CDR3 is 16 residues long. Germline V gene sequence: CDR1 SGHTA, CDR2 FQGNSA. Unmatched junction bases numbered 10, after V lost 6 bases and J lost 4 bases. DNA for the CDR3: TGTGCCAGCAGGCCTGGGCTAGCGGGGGTAGCAGATACGCAGTATTTT. It specifies CASRPGLAGVADTQYF. Complete variable domain (other parts from reference TRBV7-2 and TRBJ2-3): GAGVSQSPSNKVTEKGKDVELRCDPISGHTALYWYRQSLGQGLEFLIYFQGNSAPDKSGLPSDRFSAERTGGSVSTLTIQRTQQEDSAVYLCASRPGLAGVADTQYFGPGTRLTVL.

The chain carries TRBV6-7 and TRBJ2-7; D is possibly TRBD2 (7 bases). TRBV6-7 counts as an open reading frame of uncertain function. The CDR3 is made up of 15 amino acids. The germline V and J ends were trimmed by 9 bases and 1 base, with 19 bases remaining between them. The CDR3 nucleotides read TGTGCCAGTTCCTCGCCGGGGGGCCGTTCCTACGAGCAGTACTTC. Its translation: CASSSPGGRSYEQYF.

The rearrangement joins TRBV9 to TRBJ2-5; maybe TRBD2 (6 bases). Germline lookup yields CDR1 SGDLS and CDR2 YYNGEE. There are 15 residues in the CDR3. The germline V and J ends were trimmed by 4 bases and 5 bases, with 18 bases remaining between them. CDR3 in amino acids: CASSRLALRRETQYF. The CDR3 bases are TGTGCCAGCAGCCGCCTAGCGCTCAGAAGGGAGACCCAGTACTTC.